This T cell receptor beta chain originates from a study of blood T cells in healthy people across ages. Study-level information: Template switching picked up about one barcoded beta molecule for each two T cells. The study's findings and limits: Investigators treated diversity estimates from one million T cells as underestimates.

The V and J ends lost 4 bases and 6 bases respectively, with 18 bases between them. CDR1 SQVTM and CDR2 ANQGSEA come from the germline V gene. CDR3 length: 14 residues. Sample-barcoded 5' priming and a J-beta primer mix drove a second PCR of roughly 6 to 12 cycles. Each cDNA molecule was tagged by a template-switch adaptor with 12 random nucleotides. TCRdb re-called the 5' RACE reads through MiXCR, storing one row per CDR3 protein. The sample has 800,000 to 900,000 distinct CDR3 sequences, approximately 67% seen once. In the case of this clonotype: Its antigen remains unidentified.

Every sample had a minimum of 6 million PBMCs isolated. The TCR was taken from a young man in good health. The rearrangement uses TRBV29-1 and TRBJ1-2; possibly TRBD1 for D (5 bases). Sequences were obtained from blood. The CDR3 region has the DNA TGCAGCGTTGGCGATGATCGGGGGTTCCATGGCTACACCTTC. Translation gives CSVGDDRGFHGYTF.